The T cell receptor beta chain described here comes from a study of CD8 T cells in Susac syndrome. Germline lookup yields CDR1 MGHRA and CDR2 YSYEKL. The CDR3 is made up of 16 amino acids. V was pared by 3 bases and J by 0 bases, with 15 bases between. Random-hexamer reverse transcription was applied to roughly 0.5 to 1 ug RNA. It was immunoSEQ multiplex PCR that amplified TCR beta CDR3 across 54 Vbeta and 13 Jbeta. TCRdb analysed the immunoSEQ multiplex PCR reads with MiXCR anew, one entry per CDR3 protein. The sample includes some 200,000 distinct CDR3 sequences, approximately 95% seen only once; the top ten take approximately 0.16%.

The sample taken for sequencing was CD8+ T cells from PBMCs. The receptor comes from a human donor with Susac syndrome. The chain employs TRBV4-1 and TRBJ2-7; D is possibly TRBD2 (6 bases). The CDR3 nucleotides read TGCGCCAGCAGCCAGAGTCGAGCGGGCCTCTCCTACGAGCAGTACTTC. Translation: CASSQSRAGLSYEQYF.